A single sample is the source of the 17 T cell receptor beta chains below, sequenced in a study of Graves' ophthalmopathy and Graves' hyperthyroidism. The study amplified TCR beta CDR3 regions using RNA transcripts. First-round RT-PCR with HTBI primers preceded a second-round multiplex PCR. TCRdb itself ran the multiplex PCR reads through MiXCR, one entry per CDR3 protein. The table has about 740,000 distinct CDR3 sequences, 35% to 50% seen once. Sequencing used peripheral blood. These receptors originate from an adult man with Graves' ophthalmopathy.

The chain is built from TRBV24-1 and TRBJ2-5; 8 bases map to TRBD1. The CDR3 is 15 amino acids. Germline lookup yields CDR1 KGHDR and CDR2 SFDVKD. The junction had 5 bases not matched to a gene; V was cut back by 4 bases and J by 2 bases. The CDR3 loop reads CATSERTGIQETQYF. CDR3 DNA: TGTGCCACCAGTGAACGGACAGGGATACAAGAGACCCAGTACTTC.

The CDR3 bases are TGTGCCAGCAGCCGGGGGCGACAGGGACCCTCCTACGAGCAGTACTTC. Encoded protein: CASSRGRQGPSYEQYF. The chain is built from TRBV2 and TRBJ2-7; perhaps TRBD1 as D (7 bases). The ends were cut back, 6 bases at V and 0 bases at J, with 18 bases in the middle. Germline-derived CDR1 and CDR2 are SNHLY and FYNNEI. The CDR3 is 16 amino acids.

V gene TRBV5-1 combines with J gene TRBJ2-5; 12 bases are a match to TRBD2. The end of the DNA fits TRBJ2-7 better, so the J call may be wrong. Looked up from germline, CDR1 is SGHRS and CDR2 is YFSETQ. This CDR3 has 14 residues. The CDR3: CASSFRLAGAEQYF. The CDR3, as DNA: TGCGCCAGCAGCTTCCGACTAGCGGGAGCCGAGCAGTACTTC.

The table lists this clonotype with a few counts. The chain joins TRBV5-6 to TRBJ1-1; D is unresolved. There are 16 residues in the CDR3. V lost 2 bases, J lost 1 base, and 15 bases lay in between. Germline V lookup: CDR1 SGHDT, CDR2 YYEEEE. The CDR3 reads CASSFWVRTGNTEAFF. The DNA of the CDR3 is TGTGCCAGCAGCTTCTGGGTGCGGACGGGGAACACTGAAGCTTTCTTT.

This clonotype has ten or more counts. The chain combines TRBV20-1 with TRBJ1-5; TRBD1 matches at 12 bases. V shed 3 bases and J 5 bases; nucleotides not matched to a gene: 5. The germline gives CDR1 DFQATT, CDR2 SNEGSKA (reference sequence). The CDR3 runs 15 residues. The CDR3 bases are TGCAGTGCTAGCTCGGGGACAGGGGGCTATCAGCCCCAGCATTTT. It translates to CSASSGTGGYQPQHF.

This clonotype was seen ten or more times. J is TRBJ2-7 and V is TRBV2; D gene unclear. Looked up from germline, CDR1 is SNHLY and CDR2 is FYNNEI. The V end lost 2 bases, the J end lost 9 bases, and 11 bases lay between the germline ends. The CDR3 contains 12 residues. Here the CDR3 DNA reads TGTGCCAGCAGTGAACAACCCGTGGGGCAGTACTTC. As protein: CASSEQPVGQYF.

This clonotype was seen at least ten times. The V and J genes are TRBV20-1 and TRBJ1-6; TRBD1 matches at 7 bases. The V gene's germline CDR1 is DFQATT and CDR2 SNEGSKA (reference sequence). V was pared by 3 bases and J by 10 bases, with 12 bases of the junction left unmatched. The CDR3 is 15 amino acids. The CDR3 loop is CSASPESYRGSPLHF. In nucleotides, the CDR3 is TGCAGTGCTAGCCCTGAGTCGTACAGGGGCTCACCCCTCCACTTT.

A remark on this clonotype: The junction shows a germline mismatch at one end, possibly a read error. The chain combines TRBV10-3 with TRBJ1-1; weak D call: TRBD1 (6 bases). The CDR3 is 13 residues long. Germline V lookup: CDR1 ENHRY, CDR2 SYGVKD. In nucleotides, the CDR3 is TGTGCCAGCAGTTTACTGGGGGCCACTGAAGCTTTCTTT. It translates to CASSLLGATEAFF.

This clonotype was counted between two and nine times. The CDR3 DNA reads TGTGCCAGCAGTGCAATACAGGCCGCAACTAATGAAAAACTGTTTTTT. Protein sequence: CASSAIQAATNEKLFF. This chain joins TRBV6-1 and TRBJ1-4; a weak D match, TRBD1 (5 bases). This CDR3 has 16 residues. V shed 4 bases and J shed 0 bases, with 12 bases lying between them. The germline CDR1 and CDR2 sequences are MNHNS and SASEGT.

This sequence joins TRBV11-2 and TRBJ2-7; 10 bases align to TRBD2. Germline assignment: CDR1 SGHAT and CDR2 FQNNGV. With 2 bases clipped from V and 7 bases from J, the junction kept 11 bases outside the gene matches. The CDR3 consists of 16 residues. CDR3 bases: TGTGCCAGCAGCTTAACTAGCTCCCTAGCGGGAGAGGAGCAGTACTTC. Its translation: CASSLTSSLAGEEQYF.

This clonotype turned up a few times. The chain couples TRBV29-1 to TRBJ2-5; D is perhaps TRBD2 (6 bases). TRBJ2-7 explains the end of the DNA better; the J call may be wrong. CDR1 is SQVTM and CDR2 is ANQGSEA in the germline V gene. CDR3 size: 13 residues. Here the CDR3 DNA reads TGCAGCGTTGGAGCGGACTATGGCTACGAGCAGTACTTC. This codes for CSVGADYGYEQYF.

J is TRBJ2-5 and V is TRBV11-1; D perhaps matches TRBD1 (6 bases). Per germline, CDR1 SGHAT and CDR2 FQDESV (reference sequence). The CDR3 length is 15 residues. Trimming pared 5 bases from V and 2 bases from J, leaving 15 bases between. The CDR3 is CASSQQGARQETQYF. CDR3 DNA sequence: TGTGCCAGCAGCCAACAGGGAGCCCGGCAAGAGACCCAGTACTTC. The full variable domain, with the rest looked up from reference TRBV11-1 and TRBJ2-5, is EAEVAQSPRYKITEKSQAVAFWCDPISGHATLYWYRQILGQGPELLVQFQDESVVDDSQLPKDRFSAERLKGVDSTLKIQPAELGDSAMYLCASSQQGARQETQYFGPGTRLLVL.

The chain is built from TRBV7-9 and TRBJ1-3; D might be TRBD1 (6 bases). The length of the CDR3 is 17 residues. V lost 5 bases and J lost 2, with 19 bases in between. Germline loops: CDR1 SEHNR, CDR2 FQNEAQ (reference sequence). This CDR3 is CASSPRTAVLTGNTIYF. The CDR3 DNA sequence: TGTGCCAGCAGCCCACGGACAGCCGTCTTAACTGGAAACACCATATATTTT.

This clonotype has a handful of counts. The rearrangement uses TRBV7-9 and TRBJ2-5, with unresolved D. Trimming took off 5 bases at V and 4 bases at J, with 14 bases between the two ends. CDR1 and CDR2 from the germline V gene are SEHNR and FQNEAQ (reference sequence). The CDR3 runs to 14 residues. CDR3 residues: CASSRDLVGETQYF. CDR3 bases: TGTGCCAGCAGCCGAGACCTGGTCGGAGAGACCCAGTACTTC.

This clonotype was counted at least ten times. The chain employs TRBV11-2 and TRBJ2-6; D gene ambiguous. Germline V gives CDR1 SGHAT, CDR2 FQNNGV. Deletions cut 0 bases from V and 5 bases from J, with 8 bases between. CDR3 size: 15 residues. Written as DNA, the CDR3 is TGTGCCAGCAGCTTAGATCTTGGGAGGGCCAACGTCCTGACTTTC. It translates to CASSLDLGRANVLTF.

Notes on this clonotype: Given a much more abundant clone one base away, this may be a read error. It is likely a read error, because the conserved phenylalanine at the end of the CDR3 is missing. The chain recombines TRBV24-1 with TRBJ1-2, with D unclear. With 5 bases removed from V and 3 bases from J, the gap between germline ends came to 9 bases. CDR3 length: 13 amino acids. Germline V lookup: CDR1 KGHDR, CDR2 SFDVKD. CDR3 nucleotides: TGTGCCACCAGTGTAAGCAGAGACTATGGCTACACCCTC. It specifies CATSVSRDYGYTL.

This sequence joins TRBV24-1 and TRBJ1-2; 7 nucleotides match TRBD1. The CDR3 is 14 residues long. CDR1 and CDR2 (germline): KGHDR, SFDVKD. V gave up 2 bases and J gave up 4 bases; unmatched junction bases: 3. CDR3: CATSDWGTAYGYTF. The CDR3 region has the DNA TGTGCCACCAGTGATTGGGGGACAGCCTATGGCTACACCTTC.